One TCR beta chain is described in this entry. The antigen this receptor binds is unknown. The record has no base qualities; no much larger clone is one base away. Between the V and J ends, shortened by 3 bases and 4 bases respectively, the junction contains 11 bases. CDR3 length: 14 amino acids, cysteine to phenylalanine. Here the CDR3 DNA is all that survives: 42 bases in frame from base 1. From a lookup of the germline V gene, CDR1 and CDR2 are KGHSH and LQKENI. These data come from a study of brain metastases from non-small cell lung cancer (dated by TCRdb to about 2019). Context from the whole study: The study profiled the immune microenvironment of paired resected primary tumors and brain metastases taken from patients with non-small-cell lung cancer.

Overall study results and their limits: T-cell clones were apparently expanded in 64% of brain metastases relative to the matched primary tumors. Lower T-cell infiltration was exhibited by brain metastases compared with primary tumors (P < 0.001). TCR repertoires were found to be largely shared between paired brain metastases and primary tumors, although sparse T-cell densities were observed in the brain metastases.

Receptors were amplified or captured by the immunoSEQ multiplex PCR assay. T-cell receptor beta chain repertoire sequencing was carried out together with a 770-gene immune expression panel. TCRdb holds this immuneACCESS table with in-frame rearrangements only. Some clones are missing; in checked studies, unresolved V genes explain under half, and the rest has no known cause. For this sample the table gives around 2,500 clones, of which about 80% were detected only once. 9.9% of the sample belongs to the ten largest clones. The cohort comprised roughly 39 patients with surgically resected non-small-cell lung cancer who had both primary tumor and brain metastasis specimens. Archival formalin-fixed, paraffin-embedded tissues were used as the tumor specimens.

This chain joins TRBV18 to TRBJ2-3; the D gene is not confidently resolved. The source material was primary lung tumor tissue. The sample's cell subset or site label, in plain terms: primary lung tumor paired with brain metastasis. This clonotype originated in a donor older than 35 with non-small cell lung cancer. The CDR3 region: CASSPTQEADTQYF. The bases are TGTGCCAGCTCACCCACTCAAGAGGCAGATACGCAGTATTTT.